These T cell receptor beta chains were read from a single sample in a study of high-grade serous ovarian cancer treatment subgroups. Here immunoSEQ multiplex PCR was the method, and the copy in TCRdb shows in-frame clones only, minus some. Of about 16,000 clones in the sample, around 73% are singletons; the top ten hold roughly 4.7%. Sample: tumor tissue. The receptors were gathered from a human donor with high-grade serous ovarian cancer. The CDR3 runs from the conserved cysteine through the conserved F or W. A D gene is named only where the DNA matches it firmly. Clone size appears in some rows only: once, few, many, or a class for an expanded clone.

v_call	clone_size	j_call	d_call	cdr3_aa	cdr3_nt
TRBV19	few	TRBJ2-2	TRBD2	CASQRTSGGGTGELFF	TGTGCCAGCCAACGGACTAGCGGGGGGGGGACCGGGGAGCTGTTTTTT
TRBV9	-	TRBJ2-7	TRBD2	CASSVAGSGGYEQYF	TGTGCCAGCAGCGTAGCTGGTAGCGGGGGCTACGAGCAGTACTTC
TRBV29-1	-	TRBJ1-5	TRBD1	CSVTTGGYNQPQHF	TGCAGCGTTACGACAGGGGGGTACAATCAGCCCCAGCATTTT
TRBV7-6	-	TRBJ2-3	TRBD2	CASSSGALAGSSTDTQYF	TGTGCCAGCAGCTCGGGGGCTCTAGCGGGGTCGAGCACAGATACGCAGTATTTT
TRBV9	-	TRBJ2-2	-	CASSVYHGELFF	TGTGCCAGCAGCGTATACCACGGGGAGCTGTTTTTT
TRBV2	-	TRBJ1-2	-	CASKSGTNYGYTF	TGTGCCAGCAAGTCAGGGACAAACTATGGCTACACCTTC
TRBV29-1	few	TRBJ2-7	-	CSVEEYLVGGAYEQYF	TGCAGCGTTGAAGAATATTTAGTAGGGGGGGCCTACGAGCAGTACTTC
TRBV11-2	once	TRBJ1-2	TRBD1	CASSPTGGRYGYTF	TGTGCCAGCAGCCCGACAGGGGGCAGATATGGCTACACCTTC
TRBV5-1	-	TRBJ2-7	TRBD2	CASSLGGEGYEQYF	TGCGCCAGCAGCTTGGGAGGGGAGGGCTACGAGCAGTACTTC
TRBV4-1	once	TRBJ2-7	-	CASSQDGTGSAYEQYF	TGCGCCAGCAGCCAAGATGGAACAGGGTCTGCCTACGAGCAGTACTTC
TRBV7-2	once	TRBJ1-5	-	CASSLDGGPYSNQPQHF	TGTGCCAGCAGCTTAGATGGTGGTCCCTATAGCAATCAGCCCCAGCATTTT
TRBV7-8	-	TRBJ1-1	-	CASSRQLGRGRDTEAFF	TGTGCCAGCAGCCGCCAACTGGGACGGGGAAGGGACACTGAAGCTTTCTTT
TRBV6-5	-	TRBJ1-3	-	CASRAGSGNTIYF	TGTGCCAGCAGGGCGGGTTCTGGAAACACCATATATTTT
TRBV7-2	-	TRBJ1-1	-	CASSFGGARATEAFF	TGTGCCAGCAGCTTTGGGGGCGCGAGGGCCACTGAAGCTTTCTTT
TRBV6-7	-	TRBJ2-5	TRBD2	CASRNSGTTEETQYF	TGTGCCAGCAGGAACTCCGGGACTACAGAAGAGACCCAGTACTTC
TRBV10-3	-	TRBJ2-7	TRBD1	CAISESQGSYEQYF	TGTGCCATCAGTGAGTCACAGGGGTCCTACGAGCAGTACTTC
TRBV7-2	-	TRBJ1-4	-	CASSLRGINNEKLFF	TGTGCCAGCAGCTTACGGGGGATTAACAATGAAAAACTGTTTTTT
TRBV29-1	once	TRBJ2-3	TRBD2	CSAHGSTSGGDLTDTQYF	TGCAGCGCCCATGGGTCGACTAGCGGGGGGGATCTCACAGATACGCAGTATTTT
TRBV7-9	-	TRBJ2-3	-	CASSLVVESTDTQYF	TGTGCCAGCAGCTTAGTGGTGGAAAGCACAGATACGCAGTATTTT
TRBV9	-	TRBJ2-6	-	CASSKRDRRAYAGANVLTF	TGTGCCAGCAGCAAGCGGGACAGGAGGGCCTATGCTGGGGCCAACGTCCTGACTTTC
TRBV2	-	TRBJ2-2	-	CASEGQLNTGELFF	TGTGCCAGCGAAGGGCAGCTAAACACCGGGGAGCTGTTTTTT
TRBV5-4	-	TRBJ1-2	TRBD1	CASSSYRGDGYTF	TGTGCCAGCAGCTCGTACAGGGGAGATGGCTACACCTTC
TRBV6-1	-	TRBJ1-1	-	CASRLQGSTEAFF	TGTGCCAGCAGACTTCAGGGTTCCACTGAAGCTTTCTTT
TRBV5-1	-	TRBJ1-1	TRBD1	CASSWGTGGLEAFF	TGCGCCAGCAGCTGGGGGACAGGGGGCCTCGAAGCTTTCTTT
TRBV28	-	TRBJ1-2	TRBD1	CASSSGQGRSNYGYTF	TGTGCCAGCAGTTCCGGACAGGGGCGTTCTAACTATGGCTACACCTTC